This TCR beta chain was identified in a study of patients and donors after allogeneic stem cell transplantation. V was trimmed by 8 bases and J by 3 bases, leaving 8 bases between them. The germline V gene has CDR1 SGHTA and CDR2 FQGNSA. The CDR3 consists of 13 residues. TCRdb ran MiXCR on the RT-PCR reads and lists one entry per CDR3 protein. The sample holds some 11,000 distinct CDR3 sequences, almost 25% seen once. The rearrangement links TRBV7-2 to TRBJ2-6; D is ambiguous. The sequenced material came from blood, either unsorted or a sorted T cell fraction (not recorded which). The receptor was isolated from a human donor who was either an allogeneic HSCT recipient or a stem cell or donor lymphocyte infusion donor (not recorded which). It is not recorded whose cells these are; they may come from a transplant donor. This chain's CDR3 is CASEGSGANVLTF. In DNA, the CDR3 is TGTGCCAGCGAAGGAAGTGGGGCCAACGTCCTGACTTTC.